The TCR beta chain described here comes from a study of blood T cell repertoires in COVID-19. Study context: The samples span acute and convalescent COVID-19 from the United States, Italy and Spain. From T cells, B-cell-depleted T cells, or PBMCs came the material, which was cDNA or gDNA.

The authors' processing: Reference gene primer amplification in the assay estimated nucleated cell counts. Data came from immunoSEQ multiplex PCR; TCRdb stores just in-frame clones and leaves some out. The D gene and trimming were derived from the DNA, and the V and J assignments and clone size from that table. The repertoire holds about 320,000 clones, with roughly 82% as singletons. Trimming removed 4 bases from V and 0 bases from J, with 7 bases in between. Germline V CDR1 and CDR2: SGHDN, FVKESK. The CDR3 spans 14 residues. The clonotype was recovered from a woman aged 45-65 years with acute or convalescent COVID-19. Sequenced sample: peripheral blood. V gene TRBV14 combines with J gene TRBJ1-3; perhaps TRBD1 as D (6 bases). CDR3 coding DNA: TGTGCCAGCAGCCCGGGACACTCTGGAAACACCATATATTTT. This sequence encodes CASSPGHSGNTIYF.